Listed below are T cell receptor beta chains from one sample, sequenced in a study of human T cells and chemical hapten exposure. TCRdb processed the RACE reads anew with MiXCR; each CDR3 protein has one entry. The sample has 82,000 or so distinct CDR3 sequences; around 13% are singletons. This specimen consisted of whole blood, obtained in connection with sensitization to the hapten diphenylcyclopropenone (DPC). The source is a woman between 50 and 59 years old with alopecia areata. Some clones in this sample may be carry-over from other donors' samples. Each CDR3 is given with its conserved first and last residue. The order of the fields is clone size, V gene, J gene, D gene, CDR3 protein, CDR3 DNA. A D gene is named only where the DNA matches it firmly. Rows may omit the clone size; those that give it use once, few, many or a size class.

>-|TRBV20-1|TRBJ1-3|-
CSARDPGGTGNTIYF
TGCAGTGCTAGAGACCCGGGGGGCACTGGAAACACCATATATTTT
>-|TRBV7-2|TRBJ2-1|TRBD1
CASSSGLRTGNEQFF
TGTGCCAGCAGCTCCGGACTGCGGACAGGCAATGAGCAGTTCTTC
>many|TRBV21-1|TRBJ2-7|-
CASSKPREKDYEQYF
TGTGCCAGCAGCAAACCGCGGGAGAAAGACTACGAGCAGTACTTC
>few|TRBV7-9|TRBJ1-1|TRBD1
CASSSDRAEAFF
TGTGCCAGCAGCTCGGACAGGGCCGAAGCTTTCTTT
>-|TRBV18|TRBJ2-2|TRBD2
CASSPGLARVDTGELFF
TGTGCCAGCTCACCGGGACTAGCGAGAGTGGACACCGGGGAGCTGTTTTTT
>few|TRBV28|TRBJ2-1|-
CASSNRVGTYNEQFF
TGTGCCAGCAGTAACAGGGTGGGCACATACAATGAGCAGTTCTTC
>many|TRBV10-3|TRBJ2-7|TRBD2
CAISEGTSVLYEQYF
TGTGCCATCAGTGAAGGGACTAGCGTTCTCTACGAGCAGTACTTC
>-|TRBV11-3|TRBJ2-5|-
CASSLTPETQYF
TGTGCCAGCAGCCTTACGCCGGAGACCCAGTACTTC
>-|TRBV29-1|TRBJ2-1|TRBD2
CSVPLAGGLPEQFF
TGCAGCGTCCCCCTAGCGGGAGGGCTTCCTGAGCAGTTCTTC
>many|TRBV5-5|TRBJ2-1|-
CASSLRAAETSYNEQFF
TGTGCCAGCAGCTTGCGGGCCGCGGAAACCTCCTACAATGAGCAGTTCTTC
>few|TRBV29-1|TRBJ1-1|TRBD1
CSAGATGDLRNTEAFF
TGCAGCGCAGGAGCCACAGGGGATCTACGGAACACTGAAGCTTTCTTT
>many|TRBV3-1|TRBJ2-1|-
CASSPDTSSYNEQFF
TGTGCCAGCAGCCCGGATACTAGCTCCTACAATGAGCAGTTCTTC
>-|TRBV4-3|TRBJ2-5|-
CASSLEGTPEETQYF
TGCGCCAGCAGCTTGGAGGGGACACCTGAAGAGACCCAGTACTTC
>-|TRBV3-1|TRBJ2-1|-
CASSADPGGEQFF
TGTGCCAGCAGCGCGGACCCCGGAGGAGAGCAGTTCTTC
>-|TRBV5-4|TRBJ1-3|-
CASSLGSPSGNTIYF
TGTGCCAGCAGCTTGGGTTCACCCTCTGGAAACACCATATATTTT
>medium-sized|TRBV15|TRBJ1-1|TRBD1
CATDSGTGMPEAFF
TGTGCCACCGACTCCGGGACAGGGATGCCTGAAGCTTTCTTT
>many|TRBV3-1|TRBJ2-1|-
CASSQNGLGNEQFF
TGTGCCAGCAGCCAAAACGGCTTGGGGAATGAGCAGTTCTTC
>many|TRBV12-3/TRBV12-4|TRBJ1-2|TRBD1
CASTLDRGQTGYTF
TGTGCCAGCACTTTAGACAGGGGGCAAACTGGCTACACCTTC
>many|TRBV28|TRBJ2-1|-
CASSLGGGGANEQFF
TGTGCCAGCAGCTTAGGAGGTGGGGGGGCCAATGAGCAGTTCTTC
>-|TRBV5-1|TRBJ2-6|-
CASTPIGGSGANVLTF
TGCGCCAGCACCCCGATAGGGGGCTCTGGGGCCAACGTCCTGACTTTC
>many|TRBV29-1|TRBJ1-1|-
CSVGGQRIGAFF
TGCAGCGTTGGGGGTCAACGTATTGGAGCTTTCTTT
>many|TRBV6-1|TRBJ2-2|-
CASSAKGGAGELFF
TGTGCCAGCAGTGCGAAAGGGGGGGCCGGGGAGCTGTTTTTT
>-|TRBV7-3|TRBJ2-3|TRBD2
CASSHQAGGYTDTQYF
TGTGCCAGCAGCCACCAAGCGGGAGGTTACACAGATACGCAGTATTTT
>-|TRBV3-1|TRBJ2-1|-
CASSQAGPWGREQFF
TGTGCCAGCAGCCAAGCCGGGCCTTGGGGTCGTGAGCAGTTCTTC
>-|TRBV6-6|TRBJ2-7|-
CASSYGLRAAPQSSYEQYF
TGTGCCAGCAGTTACGGGTTGAGGGCAGCCCCTCAAAGCTCCTACGAGCAGTACTTC
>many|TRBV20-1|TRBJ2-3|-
CSASAPGFLTDTQYF
TGCAGTGCTAGTGCCCCTGGGTTCCTCACAGATACGCAGTATTTT
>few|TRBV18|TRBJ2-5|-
CASSKELGETQYF
TGTGCCAGCTCGAAGGAATTAGGAGAGACCCAGTACTTC
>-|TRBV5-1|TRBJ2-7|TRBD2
CASRHGLAGGRRDFYEQYF
TGCGCCAGCAGACATGGGCTAGCGGGAGGACGACGAGATTTTTACGAGCAGTACTTC
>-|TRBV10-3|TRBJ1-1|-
CAISVAGTTEAFF
TGTGCCATCAGTGTGGCGGGGACCACTGAAGCTTTCTTT
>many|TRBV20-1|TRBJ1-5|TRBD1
CSALRQGISNQPQHF
TGCAGTGCTCTCAGACAGGGCATTAGCAATCAGCCCCAGCATTTT
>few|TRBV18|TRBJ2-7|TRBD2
CASSPRVAGAYEQYF
TGTGCCAGCTCACCCCGGGTAGCGGGGGCCTACGAGCAGTACTTC
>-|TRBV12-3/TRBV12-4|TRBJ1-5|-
CASSLARGNSNQPQHF
TGTGCCAGCAGTTTAGCGAGGGGGAATAGCAATCAGCCCCAGCATTTT
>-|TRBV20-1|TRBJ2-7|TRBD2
CSARDSGRPTYEQYF
TGCAGTGCTAGAGACAGCGGGAGACCGACCTACGAGCAGTACTTC
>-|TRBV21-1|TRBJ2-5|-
CASSKVNPLETQYF
TGTGCCAGCAGCAAAGTAAACCCATTGGAGACCCAGTACTTC
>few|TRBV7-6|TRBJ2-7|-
CASSSSPAVSFYEQYF
TGTGCCAGCAGCTCCTCCCCCGCGGTATCGTTCTACGAGCAGTACTTC
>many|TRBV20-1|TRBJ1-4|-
CSARSSGRSEKLFF
TGCAGTGCTAGATCTTCGGGGAGGAGTGAAAAACTGTTTTTT
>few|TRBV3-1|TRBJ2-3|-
CASSQDYRGADTQYF
TGTGCCAGCAGCCAAGATTACAGAGGGGCGGATACGCAGTATTTT
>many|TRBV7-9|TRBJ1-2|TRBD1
CASSLAGPGQGYGYTF
TGTGCCAGCAGCTTAGCGGGTCCGGGACAGGGGTATGGCTACACCTTC
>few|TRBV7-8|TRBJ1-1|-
CASSLGSAANLNTEAFF
TGTGCCAGCAGCTTAGGATCAGCCGCAAACCTGAACACTGAAGCTTTCTTT
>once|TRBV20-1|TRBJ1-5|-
CSARGGNQPQHF
TGCAGTGCTAGGGGGGGAAATCAGCCCCAGCATTTT
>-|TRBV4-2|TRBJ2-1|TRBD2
CASSQEYPPGTSGYSYNEQFF
TGTGCCAGCAGCCAAGAATATCCCCCCGGGACTAGCGGGTACTCCTACAATGAGCAGTTCTTC
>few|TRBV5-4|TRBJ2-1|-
CASSLGGHNEQFF
TGTGCCAGCAGCTTGGGAGGCCACAATGAGCAGTTCTTC
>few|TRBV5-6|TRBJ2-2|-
CASSSPLNALGELFF
TGTGCCAGCAGCTCTCCCCTAAACGCCCTCGGGGAGCTGTTTTTT
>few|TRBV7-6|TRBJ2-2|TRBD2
CASSLAYGGGPNTGELFF
TGTGCCAGCAGCTTAGCGTATGGGGGAGGGCCGAACACCGGGGAGCTGTTTTTT
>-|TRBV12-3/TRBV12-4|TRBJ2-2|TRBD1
CASNSGQGEGELFF
TGTGCCAGCAATTCCGGACAGGGAGAGGGGGAGCTGTTTTTT
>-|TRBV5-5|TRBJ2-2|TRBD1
CASSWGQGRSGTGELFF
TGTGCCAGCAGCTGGGGACAGGGGAGATCCGGGACCGGGGAGCTGTTTTTT
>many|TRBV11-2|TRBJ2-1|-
CASSLEGRDEQFF
TGTGCCAGCAGCTTAGAAGGGCGGGATGAGCAGTTCTTC
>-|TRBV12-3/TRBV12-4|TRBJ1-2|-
CASSLDDYGYTF
TGTGCCAGCAGTCTCGACGACTATGGCTACACCTTC
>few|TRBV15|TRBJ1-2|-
CATSREGSRGAGYGYTF
TGTGCCACCAGCAGAGAGGGGAGCAGGGGCGCGGGCTATGGCTACACCTTC
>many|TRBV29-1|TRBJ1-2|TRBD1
CSARTGRGYTF
TGCAGCGCTAGGACAGGGCGAGGCTACACCTTC
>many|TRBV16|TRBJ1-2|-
CASSQTGLDGYTF
TGTGCCAGCAGTCAAACAGGGTTGGATGGCTACACCTTC
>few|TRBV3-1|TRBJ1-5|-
CASSQSLIGQPQHF
TGTGCCAGCAGCCAATCACTGATCGGGCAGCCCCAGCATTTT
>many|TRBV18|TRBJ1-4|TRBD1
CASSPRRTGNNEKLFF
TGTGCCAGCTCACCCCGCCGGACAGGGAATAATGAAAAACTGTTTTTT
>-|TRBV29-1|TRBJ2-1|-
CSVGALYNEQFF
TGCAGCGTTGGGGCTCTTTACAATGAGCAGTTCTTC